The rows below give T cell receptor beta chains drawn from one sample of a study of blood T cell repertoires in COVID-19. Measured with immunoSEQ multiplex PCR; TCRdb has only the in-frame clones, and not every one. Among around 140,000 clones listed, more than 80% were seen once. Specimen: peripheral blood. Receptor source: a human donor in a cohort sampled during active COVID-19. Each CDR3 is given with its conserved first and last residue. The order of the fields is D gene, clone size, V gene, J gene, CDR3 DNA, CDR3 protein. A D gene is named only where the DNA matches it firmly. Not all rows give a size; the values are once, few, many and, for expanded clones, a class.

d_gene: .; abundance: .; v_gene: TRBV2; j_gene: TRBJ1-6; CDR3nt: TGTGCCAGCAGTGAAAGGGGCGGAGGGAATTCACCCCTCCACTTT; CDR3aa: CASSERGGGNSPLHF
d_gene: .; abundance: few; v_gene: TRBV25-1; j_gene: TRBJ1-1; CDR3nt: TGTGCCAGCAGTAGGAGGGGTTTCACTGAAGCTTTCTTT; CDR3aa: CASSRRGFTEAFF
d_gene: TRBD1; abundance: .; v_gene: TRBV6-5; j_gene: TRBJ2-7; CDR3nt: TGTGCCAGCAGGGTGGGACAGGTTCACTACGAGCAGTACTTC; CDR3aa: CASRVGQVHYEQYF
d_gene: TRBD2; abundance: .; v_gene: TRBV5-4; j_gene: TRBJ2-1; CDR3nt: TGTGCCATAGAGCGGGAGTACAATGAGCAGTTCTTC; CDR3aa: CAIEREYNEQFF
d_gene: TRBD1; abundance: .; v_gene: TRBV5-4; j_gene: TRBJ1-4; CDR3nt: TGTGCCAGCAGCCCCGGACAGGGATCGCGGCTTAATGAAAAACTGTTTTTT; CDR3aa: CASSPGQGSRLNEKLFF
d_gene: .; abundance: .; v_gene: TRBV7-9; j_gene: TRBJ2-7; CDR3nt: TGTGCCAGCAGCCCCCGGACAGACTACGAGCAGTACTTC; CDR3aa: CASSPRTDYEQYF
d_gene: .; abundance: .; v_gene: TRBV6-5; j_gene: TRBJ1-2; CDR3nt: TGTGCCACCGAAGGGGCGCCACCTAACTATGGCTACACCTTC; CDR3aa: CATEGAPPNYGYTF
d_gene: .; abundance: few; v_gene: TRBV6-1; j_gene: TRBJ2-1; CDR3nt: TGTGCCAGCAGTGAATCCGTGGCGGTCCACCCGGTGGATGAGCAGTTCTTC; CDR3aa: CASSESVAVHPVDEQFF
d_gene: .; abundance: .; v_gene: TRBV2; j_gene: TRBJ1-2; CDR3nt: TGTGCCAGCAGTGAAACCAGGGTCGACTATGGCTACACCTTC; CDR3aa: CASSETRVDYGYTF
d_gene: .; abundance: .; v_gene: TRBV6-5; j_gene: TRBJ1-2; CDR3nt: TGTGCCAGCAGTCCAATGGACAGACCCAACTATGGCTACACCTTC; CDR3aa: CASSPMDRPNYGYTF
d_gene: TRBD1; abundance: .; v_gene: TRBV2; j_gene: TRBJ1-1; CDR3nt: TGTGCCAGCAGTGCCGGACAGGGACTCACTGAAGCTTTCTTT; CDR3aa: CASSAGQGLTEAFF
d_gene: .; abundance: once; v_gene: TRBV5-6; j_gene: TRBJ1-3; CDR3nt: TGTGCCAGCAGCTCTACAGGGTTCTCTGGAAACACCATATATTTT; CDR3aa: CASSSTGFSGNTIYF
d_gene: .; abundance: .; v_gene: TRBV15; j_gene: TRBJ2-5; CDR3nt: TGTGCCACCAGCAGAGATCGATGGGCAGAGACCCAGTACTTC; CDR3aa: CATSRDRWAETQYF
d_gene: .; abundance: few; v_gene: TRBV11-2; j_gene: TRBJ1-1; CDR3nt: TGTGCCAGCAGCTTAAGGCGGATAACTGAAGCTTTCTTT; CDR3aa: CASSLRRITEAFF
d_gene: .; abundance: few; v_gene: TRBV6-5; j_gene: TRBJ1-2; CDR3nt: TGTGCCAGCAGCTGGGGGGATGGCTACACCTTC; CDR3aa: CASSWGDGYTF
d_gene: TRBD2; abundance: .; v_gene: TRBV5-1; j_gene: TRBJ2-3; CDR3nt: TGCGCCAGCAGCTTTGCGAGCGGGGCAACAGATACGCAGTATTTT; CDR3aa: CASSFASGATDTQYF
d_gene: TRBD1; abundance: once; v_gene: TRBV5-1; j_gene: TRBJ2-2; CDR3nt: TGCGCCAGCAGCATTGGACAGGGTCCGAACACCGGGGAGCTGTTTTTT; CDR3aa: CASSIGQGPNTGELFF
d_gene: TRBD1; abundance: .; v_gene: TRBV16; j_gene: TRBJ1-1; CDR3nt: TGTGCCAGCAGCCTCGACAGGGTCCAGGGGACTGAAGCTTTCTTT; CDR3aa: CASSLDRVQGTEAFF
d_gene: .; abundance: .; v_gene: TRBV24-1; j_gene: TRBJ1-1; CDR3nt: TGTGCCACTGCGTCAGGGGACACTGAAGCTTTCTTT; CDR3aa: CATASGDTEAFF
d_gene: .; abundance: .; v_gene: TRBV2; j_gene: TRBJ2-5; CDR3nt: TGTGCCAGCAGTTTACAAGAGACCCAGTACTTC; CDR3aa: CASSLQETQYF
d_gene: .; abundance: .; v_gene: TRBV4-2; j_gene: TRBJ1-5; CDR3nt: TGTGCCAGCAGCCAAGGAGACCAACAGAAGGGCAATCAGCCCCAGCATTTT; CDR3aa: CASSQGDQQKGNQPQHF
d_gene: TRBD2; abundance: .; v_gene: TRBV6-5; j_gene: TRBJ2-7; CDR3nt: TGTGCCGGAGGGGGACTAGCGGGGGTGTCCTACGAGCAGTACTTC; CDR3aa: CAGGGLAGVSYEQYF
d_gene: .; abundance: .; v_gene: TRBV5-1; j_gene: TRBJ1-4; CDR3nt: TGCGCCAGCAGCTTGGACGGTCCCCCTAATGAAAAACTGTTTTTT; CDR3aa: CASSLDGPPNEKLFF
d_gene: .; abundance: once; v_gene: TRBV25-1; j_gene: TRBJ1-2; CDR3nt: TGTGCCAGCAGTGCGCAGGGTAACTATGGCTACACCTTC; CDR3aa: CASSAQGNYGYTF
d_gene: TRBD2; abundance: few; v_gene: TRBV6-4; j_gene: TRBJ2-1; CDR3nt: TGTGCCAGCAGTGACCCAAGCGGGGGCAATGAGCAGTTCTTC; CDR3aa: CASSDPSGGNEQFF
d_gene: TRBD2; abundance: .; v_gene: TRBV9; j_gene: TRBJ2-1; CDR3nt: TGTGCCAGCAGCGTCTTCGGGAGTTCGGGAGGGAATGAGCAGTTCTTC; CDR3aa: CASSVFGSSGGNEQFF
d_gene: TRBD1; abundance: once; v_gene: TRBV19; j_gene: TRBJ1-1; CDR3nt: TGTGCCAGTAGTATGTGGTCAGGGGGCACTGAAGCTTTCTTT; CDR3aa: CASSMWSGGTEAFF
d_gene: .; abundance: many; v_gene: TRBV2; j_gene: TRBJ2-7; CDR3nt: TGTGCCAGCAGTGAAGCCCCCGAGGGGGAGTACTTC; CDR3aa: CASSEAPEGEYF